The subject of this entry is one TCR beta chain. Its target is not known. TCRdb keeps only in-frame clones here, not all; method: immunoSEQ multiplex PCR. The table includes approximately 15,000 clones, about 76% detected once. This specimen comes from a study of OX40 agonist ivuxolimab in advanced cancers. Whole-study context: The study gave patients intravenous ivuxolimab at 0.01 to 10 mg/kg every 2 weeks. Partial responses were seen in three patients, one with hepatocellular carcinoma and two with cutaneous melanoma. Study-wide points: CD4+ T cells averaged fewer expanded clones than CD8+ T cells.

There are 14 residues in the CDR3. V was pared by 0 bases and J by 0 bases, with 5 bases between. The germline CDR1 and CDR2 sequences are LGHNA and YNFKEQ. The receptor was isolated from an adult with an advanced solid tumor such as melanoma, head and neck, liver or kidney cancer. The sequences come from CD4+ or CD8+ T cells sorted from blood, collected in a trial of the OX40 agonist ivuxolimab. The genes are TRBV4-2 and TRBJ1-1; D gene ambiguous. CDR3: CASSQDTLNTEAFF. For the CDR3, the DNA is TGTGCCAGCAGCCAAGATACCCTGAACACTGAAGCTTTCTTT.